Presented here are 16 T cell receptor beta chains from one specimen sequenced in a study of a mutant IDH1 vaccine in newly diagnosed glioma. The time point is: week 35, safety follow-up. All doses held 300 ug of mutant IDH1 20-mer peptide, with topical imiquimod. Only in-frame clones appear in the TCRdb table, and some are missing; sequencing was by immunoSEQ multiplex PCR. The sample carries tens of thousands of clones, less than 90% recorded once. These receptors have no identified antigens. This material consisted of PBMCs, taken from a glioma patient whose treatment included an IDH1 peptide vaccine. The receptor source for this set is a woman aged 18-29 years with glioma.

The CDR3 region has the DNA TGTGCCAGCAGCTTGGACGGTAACTATGGCTACACCTTC. Protein product: CASSLDGNYGYTF. V usage is TRBV9 and J usage is TRBJ1-2; D gene ambiguous. In germline, CDR1 is SGDLS, CDR2 YYNGEE. Trimming took 4 bases from V and 1 from J, leaving 8 bases between them. The CDR3 loop spans 13 amino acids.

This clone showed up just a few times. The rearrangement joins TRBV6-5 to TRBJ1-1; D is perhaps TRBD1 (5 bases). This CDR3 comprises 12 residues. Germline CDR1 is MNHEY and CDR2 is SVGAGI. Trimming pared 0 bases from V and 7 bases from J, leaving 6 bases between. CDR3 nucleotides: TGTGCCAGCAGTTACTCCCAGGGTGAAGCTTTCTTT. It codes for CASSYSQGEAFF.

The CDR3 DNA reads as TGTGCCGGCGGACTAGCGTCTTACGAGCAGTACTTC. Protein product: CAGGLASYEQYF. The chain recombines TRBV6-6 with TRBJ2-7; 9 nucleotides line up with TRBD2. The germline CDR1 and CDR2 sequences are MNHNY and SVGAGI (reference sequence). This CDR3 spans 12 amino acids. V lost 11 bases and J lost 4; bases outside the gene matches: 6.

This rearrangement joins TRBV7-2 to TRBJ1-3, with no clear D. The germline CDR1 and CDR2 sequences are SGHTA and FQGNSA. CDR3 length: 15 residues. Trimming took off 1 base at V and 0 bases at J, with 7 bases between the two ends. The CDR3 DNA is TGTGCCAGCAGCTTAGAGCTAACCTCTGGAAACACCATATATTTT. It specifies CASSLELTSGNTIYF.

The J gene is TRBJ2-1, the V gene TRBV27; D unclear. Per germline, CDR1 MNHEY and CDR2 SMNVEV (reference sequence). With 3 bases removed from V and 7 bases from J, the gap between germline ends came to 10 bases. This CDR3 spans 13 amino acids. The CDR3 region is CASSFFGGNEQFF. The CDR3, as DNA: TGTGCCAGCAGTTTCTTCGGTGGTAATGAGCAGTTCTTC.

V usage is TRBV29-1 and J usage is TRBJ2-4; weak D call: TRBD1 (7 bases). V was cut by 7 bases and J by 3 bases, with 16 bases left in between. Germline values: CDR1 SQVTM, CDR2 ANQGSEA. The CDR3 is 14 amino acids. The CDR3: CSGGGGTDKNIQYF. The CDR3 DNA sequence: TGCAGCGGGGGAGGTGGGACAGACAAAAACATTCAGTACTTC.

This chain joins TRBV10-3 and TRBJ2-2; D is undetermined. From germline, CDR1 is ENHRY and CDR2 SYGVKD. V was shortened by 8 bases and J by 6 bases, with 16 bases between the two germline ends. The CDR3 is made up of 14 amino acids. CDR3 nucleotides: TGTGCCATCCCCAGGTCAGCTTTACCCGGGGAGCTGTTTTTT. Its translation: CAIPRSALPGELFF.

V and J are TRBV10-1 and TRBJ2-1, with a weak D call TRBD1 (5 bases). The length of the CDR3 is 13 residues. V lost 2 bases, J lost 5 bases, and 7 bases lay in between. Germline V CDR1 and CDR2: WNHNN, SYGVQD (reference sequence). This chain's CDR3 is CASSEGAHNEQFF. The CDR3 DNA reads as TGCGCCAGCAGTGAGGGGGCCCACAATGAGCAGTTCTTC.

The CDR3 protein is CASSFDPRGYEQYF. In DNA form, the CDR3 reads TGTGCCAGCAGCTTCGATCCGAGAGGCTACGAGCAGTACTTC. The chain uses TRBV5-4 and TRBJ2-7, with no clear D. The V gene's germline CDR1 is SGHNT and CDR2 YYREEE (reference sequence). The CDR3 is 14 residues long. V shed 2 bases and J shed 3 bases, with 12 bases lying between them.

CDR3 nucleotides: TGTGCCAGCTCACTGCTGGACAGGGTCTATGGCTACACCTTC. Its translation is CASSLLDRVYGYTF. The V gene is TRBV18, the J gene TRBJ1-2, with TRBD1 matching over 8 bases. The V and J ends lost 4 bases and 4 bases, in that order; junction bases with no gene match: 5. CDR1 KGHSH and CDR2 LQKENI come from the germline V gene. This CDR3 has 14 residues.

The chain recombines TRBV9 with TRBJ2-2; 8 bases match TRBD2. Germline lookup yields CDR1 SGDLS and CDR2 YYNGEE. Trimming at V came to 1 base and at J to 2 bases, leaving 4 bases not matched to a gene. The CDR3 spans 16 residues. CDR3 residues: CASSVRLAGNTGELFF. CDR3 DNA sequence: TGTGCCAGCAGCGTACGGCTAGCGGGTAACACCGGGGAGCTGTTTTTT. Supplemented by reference TRBV9 and TRBJ2-2, the full variable domain reads DSGVTQTPKHLITATGQRVTLRCSPRSGDLSVYWYQQSLDQGLQFLIQYYNGEERAKGNILERFSAQQFPDLHSELNLSSLELGDSALYFCASSVRLAGNTGELFFGEGSRLTVL.

V gene TRBV4-1 combines with J gene TRBJ2-5, with D perhaps given as TRBD1 or TRBD2 (5 bases each). The germline gives CDR1 MGHRA, CDR2 YSYEKL. CDR3 length equals 14 residues. V lost 5 bases and J 1 base, leaving 11 bases between the germline ends. DNA for the CDR3: TGCGCCAGCAGCATGGGACCTCTCCAAGAGACCCAGTACTTC. This sequence encodes CASSMGPLQETQYF.

The rearrangement joins TRBV5-1 to TRBJ2-7; 9 bases agree with TRBD2. Per the germline V gene, CDR1 is SGHRS and CDR2 is YFSETQ. The CDR3 loop spans 15 amino acids. With V trimmed by 6 bases and J by 5 bases, 12 bases remained unmatched. The CDR3 DNA follows: TGCGCCAGCATGAAGGCTAGCGGGGCTACGAACGAGCAGTACTTC. Protein: CASMKASGATNEQYF.

This sequence joins TRBV5-6 and TRBJ2-7, with a tentative D call TRBD2 (7 bases). This CDR3 is 14 amino acids long. Per the germline V gene, CDR1 is SGHDT and CDR2 is YYEEEE. Between the trimmed V and J ends, which lost 3 bases and 2 bases, there was a span of 12 bases. CDR3 loop: CASSSQGGAYEQYF. The CDR3 bases are TGTGCCAGCAGCTCCCAAGGGGGGGCCTACGAGCAGTACTTC.

This clone was recorded only once. The chain is built from TRBV5-6 and TRBJ2-5; D might be TRBD1 or TRBD2, each matching 5 bases. V lost 6 bases and J 3 bases, leaving 15 bases between the germline ends. This CDR3 comprises 14 residues. Germline CDR1 reads SGHDT; CDR2 reads YYEEEE. This chain's CDR3 is CASISEGLEETQYF. The CDR3 bases are TGTGCCAGCATATCCGAGGGGTTGGAAGAGACCCAGTACTTC.

The chain uses TRBV4-1 and TRBJ2-2; 9 positions match TRBD1. The CDR3 is 14 amino acids. Germline V CDR1 and CDR2: MGHRA, YSYEKL. With V trimmed by 4 bases and J by 6 bases, 3 bases remained unmatched. CDR3 nucleotide sequence: TGCGCCAGCAGCCCGACAGGGGGATCCGGGGAGCTGTTTTTT. Translation: CASSPTGGSGELFF.